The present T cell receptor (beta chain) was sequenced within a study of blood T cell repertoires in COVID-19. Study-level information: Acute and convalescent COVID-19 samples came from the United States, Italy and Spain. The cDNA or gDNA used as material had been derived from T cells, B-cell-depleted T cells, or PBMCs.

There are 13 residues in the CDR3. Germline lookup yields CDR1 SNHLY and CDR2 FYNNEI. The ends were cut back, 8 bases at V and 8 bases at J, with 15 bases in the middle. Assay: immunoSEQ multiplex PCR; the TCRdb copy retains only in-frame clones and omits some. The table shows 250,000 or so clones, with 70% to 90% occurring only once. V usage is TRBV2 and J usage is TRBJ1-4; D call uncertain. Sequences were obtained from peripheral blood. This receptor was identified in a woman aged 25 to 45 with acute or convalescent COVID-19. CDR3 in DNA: TGTGCCAGCGGTCGCTGGCCCCTCGAAAAACTGTTTTTT. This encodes CASGRWPLEKLFF.